The 27 T cell receptor beta chains presented below share a single source sample, sequenced in a study of blood T cell repertoires in COVID-19. Clones were read by immunoSEQ multiplex PCR, and TCRdb kept only the in-frame ones, dropping some. The sample has a few hundred thousand clones, approximately 87% seen once. The sequenced sample was peripheral blood. These receptors originate from a man aged 55 to 69 with acute or convalescent COVID-19.

This rearrangement joins TRBV28 to TRBJ1-1, with 9 bases that match TRBD1. The CDR3 is made up of 14 amino acids. Germline assignment: CDR1 MDHEN and CDR2 SYDVKM. Trimming cost V 6 bases and J 1 base; bases outside gene matches: 3. The chain's CDR3 is CASSLGQGNTEAFF. CDR3 DNA sequence: TGTGCCAGCAGCTTGGGACAGGGGAACACTGAAGCTTTCTTT.

V usage is TRBV5-1 and J usage is TRBJ1-1; 8 nucleotides align to TRBD1. The length of the CDR3 is 15 residues. CDR1 is SGHRS and CDR2 is YFSETQ in the germline V gene. The ends lost 2 bases at V and 4 bases at J; junction bases unmatched: 7. The CDR3 region is CASSFSGTGPTEAFF. CDR3 in DNA: TGCGCCAGCAGCTTCTCCGGGACAGGACCCACTGAAGCTTTCTTT. Based on the CDR3 plus reference TRBV5-1 and TRBJ1-1, the full variable domain is KAGVTQTPRYLIKTRGQQVTLSCSPISGHRSVSWYQQTPGQGLQFLFEYFSETQRNKGNFPGRFSGRQFSNSRSEMNVSTLELGDSALYLCASSFSGTGPTEAFFGQGTRLTVV.

V is TRBV30 and J is TRBJ2-3, with 8 bases that match TRBD1. The CDR3 has 15 residues. CDR1 GTSNPN and CDR2 SVGIG come from the germline V gene (reference sequence). Trimming took 1 base from V and 3 from J; bases not matched to a gene: 6. The CDR3 region is CAWSETGGGTDTQYF. The CDR3 coding sequence is TGTGCCTGGAGTGAAACAGGGGGTGGTACAGATACGCAGTATTTT.

This clone was picked up a small number of times. The chain joins TRBV30 to TRBJ1-2; possibly TRBD1 for D (6 bases). Trimming left V 2 bases short and J 5 bases short, with 12 bases between. The length of the CDR3 is 13 residues. Germline V CDR1 and CDR2: GTSNPN, SVGIG (reference sequence). The CDR3 loop reads CAWSSRGGYGYTF. CDR3 nucleotides: TGTGCCTGGAGTAGCAGGGGTGGATATGGCTACACCTTC.

This chain connects TRBV3-1 (or the pseudogene TRBV3-2) to TRBJ2-7; TRBD1 matches at 7 bases. J lost 3 bases, V lost 0 bases, and 5 bases had no gene match. CDR1 and CDR2 (germline): LGHDT, YNNKEL (reference sequence). The CDR3 extends over 15 amino acids. CDR3 protein: CASSQDRDRFYEQYF. In nucleotides, the CDR3 is TGTGCCAGCAGCCAAGATCGGGACAGATTCTACGAGCAGTACTTC.

This clone was seen at least ten times. The chain has TRBV11-2 and TRBJ2-5; TRBD1 matches at 9 bases. This CDR3 is 13 amino acids long. The V and J ends lost 7 bases and 5 bases, in that order; junction bases with no gene match: 5. CDR1 and CDR2 from the germline V gene are SGHAT and FQNNGV. The CDR3 coding sequence is TGTGCCAGCAACACAGGGGGCGAGGAGACCCAGTACTTC. Protein: CASNTGGEETQYF.

The chain joins TRBV29-1 to TRBJ1-2; 10 bases are shared with TRBD1. Germline lookup yields CDR1 SQVTM and CDR2 ANQGSEA. Trimming took 6 bases from V and 12 from J; bases not matched to a gene: 13. CDR3 size: 13 residues. CDR3 sequence reads: CSVDSGTGATNTF. In nucleotides, the CDR3 is TGCAGCGTCGATTCCGGGACAGGGGCCACGAACACCTTC.

In regard to this clone: Other nucleotide sequences in the sample specify the same CDR3. The rearrangement links TRBV7-3 to TRBJ1-1; possibly TRBD1 for D (6 bases). Germline-derived CDR1 and CDR2 are SGHTA and FQGTGA. This CDR3 comprises 13 residues. With 1 base removed from V and 5 bases from J, the gap between germline ends came to 8 bases. The CDR3 coding sequence is TGTGCCAGCAGCTTAAGCAGGGGTACTGAAGCTTTCTTT. Encoded protein: CASSLSRGTEAFF.

The chain recombines TRBV27 with TRBJ2-1; 14 bases align to TRBD2. This CDR3 contains 20 residues. CDR1 is MNHEY and CDR2 is SMNVEV in the germline V gene (reference sequence). J was trimmed by 3 bases and V by 8 bases; bases with no gene match: 18. The CDR3 is CASLQRRTSGRSPLYNEQFF. In DNA, the CDR3 is TGTGCCAGCCTCCAGCGGCGGACTAGCGGGAGGAGCCCCCTCTACAATGAGCAGTTCTTC.

This chain joins TRBV6-6 and TRBJ1-5; the D gene is possibly TRBD1 (5 bases). Germline CDR1 and CDR2: MNHNY and SVGAGI (reference sequence). V lost 3 bases, J lost 6 bases, and 9 bases lay in between. The CDR3 is 13 residues long. The CDR3 loop reads CASSYGGFQPQHF. For the CDR3, the DNA is TGTGCCAGCAGTTATGGGGGGTTTCAGCCCCAGCATTTT.

The chain links TRBV9 to TRBJ2-2; D gene unclear. V lost 0 bases and J lost 5, with 8 bases in between. Germline assignment: CDR1 SGDLS and CDR2 YYNGEE. The CDR3 has 14 residues. This chain's CDR3 is CASSVASGTGELFF. The CDR3 DNA sequence: TGTGCCAGCAGCGTAGCTAGTGGAACCGGGGAGCTGTTTTTT.

The chain links TRBV28 to TRBJ1-2; TRBD1 matches 7 bases. Trimming removed 5 bases from V and 8 bases from J; junction bases left unmatched: 8. Germline-derived CDR1 and CDR2 are MDHEN and SYDVKM. The CDR3 covers 13 residues. The CDR3 loop reads CASSPRQGFGYTF. The CDR3 DNA is TGTGCCAGCAGTCCGCGACAGGGATTCGGCTACACCTTC.

This CDR3 is CASSLIRLGDNEQFF. CDR3 DNA sequence: TGCGCCAGCAGCTTGATTCGGCTAGGTGACAATGAGCAGTTCTTC. This rearrangement joins TRBV5-1 to TRBJ2-1; D not certain. The V end was cut by 1 base, the J end by 5 bases, with 13 bases between. Germline CDR1 SGHRS, CDR2 YFSETQ. The CDR3 length is 15 residues. Full variable domain (missing parts from reference TRBV5-1 and TRBJ2-1): KAGVTQTPRYLIKTRGQQVTLSCSPISGHRSVSWYQQTPGQGLQFLFEYFSETQRNKGNFPGRFSGRQFSNSRSEMNVSTLELGDSALYLCASSLIRLGDNEQFFGPGTRLTVL.

This chain uses TRBV7-8 with TRBJ2-7; 7 positions agree with TRBD1. Germline V gives CDR1 SGHVS, CDR2 FQNEAQ. The ends lost 6 bases at V and 3 bases at J; junction bases unmatched: 5. This CDR3 has 13 amino acids. This CDR3 is CASSFGTDYEQYF. CDR3 coding DNA: TGTGCCAGCAGTTTCGGGACAGACTACGAGCAGTACTTC.

The chain has TRBV5-3 and TRBJ1-1; 8 nucleotides match TRBD1. TRBV5-3 is sorted into the ORF group, with uncertain function. V gave up 4 bases and J gave up 3 bases; unmatched junction bases: 8. The CDR3 has 15 amino acids. The CDR3 nucleotides read TGTGCCAGAAGCCACGGACAGGGTGTCGACACTGAAGCTTTCTTT. Protein product: CARSHGQGVDTEAFF.

This clone was found a few times. This rearrangement joins TRBV19 to TRBJ2-7; 14 bases map to TRBD2. This CDR3 spans 15 amino acids. The ends lost 5 bases at V and 5 bases at J; junction bases unmatched: 5. CDR1 is LNHDA and CDR2 is SQIVND in the germline V gene (reference sequence). For the CDR3, the DNA is TGTGCCAGTAGTCCTGGACTAGCGGGAGGCCACGAGCAGTACTTC. Encoded protein: CASSPGLAGGHEQYF.

This clone showed up just a few times. V and J are TRBV25-1 and TRBJ2-3; perhaps TRBD2 as D (6 bases). CDR1 is MGHDK and CDR2 is SYGVNS in the germline V gene. This CDR3 spans 15 amino acids. Trimming took 1 base from V and 5 from J, leaving 13 bases between them. The CDR3 loop is CASSEWGDPRDTQYF. CDR3 in DNA: TGTGCCAGCAGTGAATGGGGGGACCCAAGAGATACGCAGTATTTT. The whole variable domain, filled in from reference TRBV25-1 and TRBJ2-3, reads EADIYQTPRYLVIGTGKKITLECSQTMGHDKMYWYQQDPGMELHLIHYSYGVNSTEKGDLSSESTVSRIRTEHFPLTLESARPSHTSQYLCASSEWGDPRDTQYFGPGTRLTVL.

The genes are TRBV19 and TRBJ1-5; TRBD1 is a possible D gene (5 bases). This CDR3 contains 13 residues. The V end was cut by 8 bases, the J end by 7 bases, with 15 bases between. Germline V CDR1 and CDR2: LNHDA, SQIVND (reference sequence). In DNA form, the CDR3 reads TGTGCCAGTGCAGGGCAGGGTGGGCAGCCCCAGCATTTT. Its protein is CASAGQGGQPQHF.

The chain couples TRBV28 to TRBJ2-5, with 8 bases lining up with TRBD1. CDR3 size: 16 residues. Per the germline V gene, CDR1 is MDHEN and CDR2 is SYDVKM. The V and J ends lost 10 bases and 5 bases, in that order; junction bases with no gene match: 18. CDR3 protein: CATAPPRTGSWETQYF. The CDR3 DNA reads as TGTGCCACCGCCCCGCCCCGGACAGGGAGTTGGGAGACCCAGTACTTC. Variable domain in full (rest from reference TRBV28 and TRBJ2-5): DVKVTQSSRYLVKRTGEKVFLECVQDMDHENMFWYRQDPGLGLRLIYFSYDVKMKEKGDIPEGYSVSREKKERFSLILESASTNQTSMYLCATAPPRTGSWETQYFGPGTRLLVL.

The chain carries TRBV3-1 (or the pseudogene TRBV3-2) and TRBJ1-6, with D possibly being TRBD1 (5 bases). V lost 4 bases and J lost 0, with 28 bases in between. This CDR3 is built from 22 residues. CDR1 and CDR2 from the germline V gene are LGHDT and YNNKEL (reference sequence). The CDR3 nucleotides are TGTGCCAGCAGCCTCAAAGCAGGGTCGAGAAGCCGGCGGGGCTCCTATAATTCACCCCTCCACTTT. Protein: CASSLKAGSRSRRGSYNSPLHF.

The J gene is TRBJ2-7, the V gene TRBV28; no definite D call. This CDR3 is 14 amino acids long. V was cut by 5 bases and J by 2 bases, with 13 bases left in between. Per the germline V gene, CDR1 is MDHEN and CDR2 is SYDVKM. CDR3: CASSPTQNPYEQYF. As DNA, the CDR3 is TGTGCCAGCAGTCCAACGCAGAATCCCTACGAGCAGTACTTC.

The rearrangement uses TRBV11-3 and TRBJ1-1; 9 bases agree with TRBD1. With 5 bases clipped from V and 1 base from J, the junction kept 5 bases outside the gene matches. The CDR3 has 15 residues. Germline V gives CDR1 SGHNT, CDR2 YENEEA. DNA for the CDR3: TGTGCCAGCAGCCCTTCGACAGGGGGGAACACTGAAGCTTTCTTT. It encodes CASSPSTGGNTEAFF.

The chain uses TRBV6-5 and TRBJ1-2, with D perhaps TRBD1 (6 bases). There are 13 residues in the CDR3. Trimming shortened V by 6 bases and J by 4 bases, and 12 bases separated the two germline ends. The germline V gene has CDR1 MNHEY and CDR2 SVGAGI. CDR3 DNA: TGTGCCAGCAGGTGGACAGAGGGCTATGGCTACACCTTC. Its protein is CASRWTEGYGYTF.

In nucleotides, the CDR3 is TGTGCCAGCTCACTCAGTGGGGAGGTTGCTTCCGAGCAGTACTTC. This sequence encodes CASSLSGEVASEQYF. The chain joins TRBV18 to TRBJ2-7, with D perhaps TRBD2 (6 bases). The ends were cut back, 4 bases at V and 6 bases at J, with 19 bases in the middle. CDR3 length equals 15 residues. Germline loops: CDR1 KGHSH, CDR2 LQKENI.

The rearrangement uses TRBV5-1 and TRBJ1-4; D uncertain. V gave up 1 base and J gave up 6 bases, with 10 bases separating them. Germline lookup yields CDR1 SGHRS and CDR2 YFSETQ. This CDR3 is 14 amino acids long. CDR3 in amino acids: CASSLFSSDEKLFF. In nucleotides, the CDR3 is TGCGCCAGCAGCTTGTTTAGTTCGGATGAAAAACTGTTTTTT.

This clone was seen just once. This rearrangement joins TRBV5-1 to TRBJ1-1; 10 bases are a match to TRBD1. In germline, CDR1 is SGHRS, CDR2 YFSETQ. Trimming took 3 bases from V and 4 from J; bases not matched to a gene: 6. The CDR3 sequence is 15 residues long. CDR3 in amino acids: CASSSADRGVTEAFF. In nucleotides, the CDR3 is TGCGCCAGCAGCTCAGCGGACAGGGGGGTCACTGAAGCTTTCTTT.

The V gene is TRBV24-1, the J gene TRBJ1-2; D remains unclear. Trimming took off 9 bases at V and 8 bases at J, with 12 bases between the two ends. This CDR3 is 11 amino acids long. Germline V gene lookup returns CDR1 KGHDR and CDR2 SFDVKD. The CDR3 region has the DNA TGTGCCACCTCCGACACCGGCGGCTACACCTTC. Residues: CATSDTGGYTF.